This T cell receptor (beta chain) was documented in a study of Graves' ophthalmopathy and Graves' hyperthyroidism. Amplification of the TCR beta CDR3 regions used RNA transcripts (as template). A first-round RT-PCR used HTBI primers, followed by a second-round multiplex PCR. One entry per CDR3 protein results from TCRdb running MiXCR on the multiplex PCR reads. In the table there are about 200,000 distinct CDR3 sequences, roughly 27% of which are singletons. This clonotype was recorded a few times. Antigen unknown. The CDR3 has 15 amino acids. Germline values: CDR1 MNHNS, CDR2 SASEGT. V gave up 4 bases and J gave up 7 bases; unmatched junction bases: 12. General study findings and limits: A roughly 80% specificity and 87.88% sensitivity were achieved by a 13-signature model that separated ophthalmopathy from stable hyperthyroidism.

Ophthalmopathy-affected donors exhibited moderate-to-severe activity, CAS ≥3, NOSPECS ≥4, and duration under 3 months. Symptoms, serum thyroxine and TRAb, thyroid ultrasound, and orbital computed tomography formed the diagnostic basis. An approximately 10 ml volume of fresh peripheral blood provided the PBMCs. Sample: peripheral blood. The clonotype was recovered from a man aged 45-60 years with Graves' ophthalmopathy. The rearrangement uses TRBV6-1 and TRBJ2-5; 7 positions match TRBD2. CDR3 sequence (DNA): TGTGCCAGCAGTGGATATTCTAGCGGCGCTTCGACCCAGTACTTC. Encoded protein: CASSGYSSGASTQYF.